These 32 T cell receptor beta chains were sequenced from one sample in a study of shared clonotypes between healthy human individuals. The data were produced by immunoSEQ multiplex PCR, yet TCRdb's version contains in-frame clones alone and is incomplete. The data show over a million clones, approximately 96% seen once. Sequenced input: naive CD4+ T cells sorted from blood. Subset indicated: CD45RA+ positively selected. The origin of the receptors is a man aged 30-40 years in good health.

The rearrangement links TRBV18 to TRBJ1-5; D is uncertain. V lost 5 bases, J lost 5 bases, and 16 bases lay in between. Germline V gene sequence: CDR1 KGHSH, CDR2 LQKENI. The CDR3 runs to 15 residues. CDR3: CASSAGPIGDQPQHF. CDR3 coding DNA: TGTGCCAGCTCAGCAGGACCTATTGGCGATCAGCCCCAGCATTTT.

The chain combines TRBV7-9 with TRBJ2-2; 7 bases align to TRBD2. The trim removed 5 bases at V and 4 bases at J, leaving 4 bases unmatched. Germline CDR1 is SEHNR and CDR2 is FQNEAQ (reference sequence). This CDR3 is 14 amino acids long. CDR3 DNA: TGTGCCAGCAGCCGCGGGGGAGGCACCGGGGAGCTGTTTTTT. Residues: CASSRGGGTGELFF.

The chain is built from TRBV6-5 and TRBJ2-2, with 9 bases fitting TRBD2. Germline V gives CDR1 MNHEY, CDR2 SVGAGI. V lost 4 bases to trimming and J lost 5 bases; unmatched junction nucleotides: 8. This CDR3 comprises 16 residues. The CDR3 is CASSSYSGRGTGELFF. CDR3 DNA sequence: TGTGCCAGCAGTTCCTATAGCGGGAGAGGAACCGGGGAGCTGTTTTTT.

Worth noting for this clone: Other DNA sequences of this sample code for an identical CDR3. V and J are TRBV2 and TRBJ2-1; D not resolved. The CDR3 runs to 10 residues. CDR1 and CDR2 from the germline V gene are SNHLY and FYNNEI. The V end was cut by 7 bases, the J end by 5 bases, with 3 bases between. CDR3 protein: CASTNNEQFF. CDR3 nucleotides: TGTGCCAGCACTAACAATGAGCAGTTCTTC.

This chain joins TRBV5-5 and TRBJ2-1; 9 bases agree with TRBD2. After removal of 0 bases from V and 8 bases from J, the junction contained 6 bases not matched to a gene. The CDR3 is 15 residues long. Germline values: CDR1 SGHKS, CDR2 YYEKEE (reference sequence). The chain's CDR3 is CASSLEAGGIDEQFF. The CDR3 nucleotides are TGTGCCAGCAGCTTGGAAGCGGGAGGCATCGATGAGCAGTTCTTC.

This rearrangement joins TRBV7-9 to TRBJ2-7; no reliable D call. V was clipped by 2 bases and J by 1 base, with 15 bases between them. This CDR3 is 16 amino acids long. The V gene's germline CDR1 is SEHNR and CDR2 FQNEAQ (reference sequence). The CDR3 coding sequence is TGTGCCAGCAGCTTAACTCTCGGATTCCAGTCCTACGAGCAGTACTTC. Protein sequence: CASSLTLGFQSYEQYF.

V usage is TRBV9 and J usage is TRBJ1-1, with 7 bases identical to TRBD1. Germline trimming cut 5 bases from V and 1 base from J; bases unmatched to any gene: 8. The CDR3 consists of 15 residues. From germline, CDR1 is SGDLS and CDR2 YYNGEE. The chain's CDR3 is CASRVSTGSNTEAFF. In nucleotides, the CDR3 is TGTGCCAGCAGGGTCTCGACAGGGTCGAACACTGAAGCTTTCTTT. The whole variable domain, remainder taken from reference TRBV9 and TRBJ1-1, is DSGVTQTPKHLITATGQRVTLRCSPRSGDLSVYWYQQSLDQGLQFLIQYYNGEERAKGNILERFSAQQFPDLHSELNLSSLELGDSALYFCASRVSTGSNTEAFFGQGTRLTVV.

The CDR3 DNA reads as TGTGCCAGCAGCAGACCCGGGACTAGCGGGAGTTGGGATACGCAGTATTTT. Amino acid sequence: CASSRPGTSGSWDTQYF. J is TRBJ2-3 and V is TRBV7-9; 14 bases fit TRBD2. The CDR3 spans 17 residues. V gave up 5 bases and J gave up 6 bases; unmatched junction bases: 10. The germline V gene has CDR1 SEHNR and CDR2 FQNEAQ (reference sequence).

The CDR3 coding sequence is TGTGCCAGCAAGCGGACAGGCACAGATACGCAGTATTTT. It is translated as CASKRTGTDTQYF. The chain combines TRBV28 with TRBJ2-3; D might be TRBD1 (6 bases). Between the trimmed V and J ends, which lost 7 bases and 1 base, there was a span of 9 bases. CDR3 length: 13 residues. The germline V gene has CDR1 MDHEN and CDR2 SYDVKM.

The V gene is TRBV5-6, the J gene TRBJ1-2; no definite D call. This CDR3 contains 13 residues. The V and J ends lost 1 base and 4 bases respectively, with 8 bases between them. The germline CDR1 and CDR2 sequences are SGHDT and YYEEEE. The chain's CDR3 is CASSLLSRYGYTF. DNA for the CDR3: TGTGCCAGCAGCTTGTTGAGTCGCTATGGCTACACCTTC.

In its sample, this clone was seen once. The chain uses TRBV2 and TRBJ2-7; D not certain. Germline V gene sequence: CDR1 SNHLY, CDR2 FYNNEI. The CDR3 totals 12 residues. Trimming left V 4 bases short and J 2 bases short, with 6 bases between. The CDR3 sequence is CASSVLTYEQYF. The CDR3 nucleotides are TGTGCCAGCAGTGTCTTAACCTACGAGCAGTACTTC.

The chain links TRBV14 to TRBJ2-2, with 7 bases identical to TRBD1. The CDR3 has 16 amino acids. Per the germline V gene, CDR1 is SGHDN and CDR2 is FVKESK. V shed 2 bases and J 6 bases; nucleotides not matched to a gene: 9. The CDR3 bases are TGTGCCAGCAGCCAATTGGACAGGAGAGACGCCGGGGAGCTGTTTTTT. As protein: CASSQLDRRDAGELFF.

CDR3 in DNA: TGTGCCAGCAGCCCCTTTGTGGAAAACACCGGGGAGCTGTTTTTT. Amino acids: CASSPFVENTGELFF. J is TRBJ2-2 and V is TRBV11-2, with D hard to call. The CDR3 has 15 residues. CDR1 and CDR2 (germline): SGHAT, FQNNGV. The germline V and J ends were trimmed by 5 bases and 2 bases, with 12 bases remaining between them.

The chain couples TRBV9 to TRBJ2-1, with D possibly TRBD1 on 6 matching bases. Germline-derived CDR1 and CDR2 are SGDLS and YYNGEE. CDR3 size: 16 residues. V gave up 3 bases and J gave up 0 bases, with 13 bases separating them. The CDR3 here is CASSASTGFSYNEQFF. The CDR3, as DNA: TGTGCCAGCAGCGCCTCCACAGGGTTCTCCTACAATGAGCAGTTCTTC.

This clone was detected a few times. The V gene is TRBV19, the J gene TRBJ2-5; the match to TRBD2 covers 8 bases. Per the germline V gene, CDR1 is LNHDA and CDR2 is SQIVND (reference sequence). The CDR3 contains 14 residues. Trimming at V came to 3 bases and at J to 1 base, leaving 1 base not matched to a gene. The CDR3 bases are TGTGCCAGTAGTATTACTAGCGGCCAAGAGACCCAGTACTTC. It codes for CASSITSGQETQYF.

This chain links TRBV11-3 with TRBJ2-3, with 9 bases fitting TRBD2. This CDR3 is built from 16 residues. V dropped 5 bases and J dropped 4; count of bases not matched to a gene: 10. Germline V CDR1 and CDR2: SGHNT, YENEEA. CDR3 nucleotide sequence: TGTGCCAGCAGCCGAACTAGCGGGTCTCGGGCAGATACGCAGTATTTT. Translating it yields CASSRTSGSRADTQYF.

The V gene is TRBV19, the J gene TRBJ2-3; 12 bases are shared with TRBD2. The germline gives CDR1 LNHDA, CDR2 SQIVND (reference sequence). The V segment lost 2 bases and the J segment 4 bases; nucleotides outside the gene matches: 1. This CDR3 comprises 15 residues. CDR3 coding DNA: TGTGCCAGTAGTATAAGACTAGCGGGAGCAGATACGCAGTATTTT. It yields the protein CASSIRLAGADTQYF.

The chain is built from TRBV10-3 and TRBJ2-2; 9 positions match TRBD2. Germline CDR1 and CDR2: ENHRY and SYGVKD. V shed 5 bases and J 4 bases; nucleotides not matched to a gene: 14. The CDR3 sequence is 18 residues long. CDR3 loop: CAISQYLAGQGGTGELFF. In DNA form, the CDR3 reads TGTGCCATCAGTCAGTACCTAGCGGGGCAGGGAGGCACCGGGGAGCTGTTTTTT.

This chain uses TRBV5-5 with TRBJ1-4, with unresolved D. V was shortened by 3 bases and J by 3 bases, with 15 bases between the two germline ends. Germline values: CDR1 SGHKS, CDR2 YYEKEE (reference sequence). The CDR3 extends over 16 amino acids. CDR3 loop: CASSSRALGPNEKLFF. CDR3 bases: TGTGCCAGCAGCTCACGGGCCCTGGGCCCTAATGAAAAACTGTTTTTT.

The V call is TRBV7-3, the J call TRBJ2-1, with 7 bases matching TRBD1. Germline V CDR1 and CDR2: SGHTA, FQGTGA. CDR3 length equals 16 residues. V was clipped by 1 base and J by 2 bases; unmatched bases: 5. The CDR3 sequence is CASSLIGQATYNEQFF. CDR3 DNA: TGTGCCAGCAGCTTAATCGGACAGGCTACCTACAATGAGCAGTTCTTC.

The rearrangement uses TRBV11-2 and TRBJ2-3; D is unresolved. The CDR3 totals 11 residues. Trimming shortened V by 8 bases and J by 6 bases, and 9 bases separated the two germline ends. CDR1 SGHAT and CDR2 FQNNGV come from the germline V gene. CDR3 DNA sequence: TGTGCCAGCGGACGCTTGGATACGCAGTATTTT. Protein: CASGRLDTQYF.

This chain uses TRBV14 with TRBJ1-1, with D possibly being TRBD1 (5 bases). This CDR3 spans 13 amino acids. V was shortened by 0 bases and J by 10 bases, with 12 bases between the two germline ends. CDR1 SGHDN and CDR2 FVKESK come from the germline V gene. The CDR3 loop reads CASSQDLQGAAFF. The DNA of the CDR3 is TGTGCCAGCAGCCAAGATCTGCAGGGAGCAGCTTTCTTT. The full variable domain, with the rest looked up from reference TRBV14 and TRBJ1-1, is EAGVTQFPSHSVIEKGQTVTLRCDPISGHDNLYWYRRVMGKEIKFLLHFVKESKQDESGMPNNRFLAERTGGTYSTLKVQPAELEDSGVYFCASSQDLQGAAFFGQGTRLTVV.

V gene TRBV5-8 combines with J gene TRBJ2-7; tentative D call: TRBD2 (6 bases). The CDR3 sequence is 16 residues long. V was cut by 1 base and J by 0 bases, with 14 bases left in between. Germline V CDR1 and CDR2: SGHTS, YDEGEE. This CDR3 reads CASSLIVPGSSYEQYF. CDR3 nucleotides: TGTGCCAGCAGCTTGATTGTCCCCGGGAGCTCCTACGAGCAGTACTTC. Full variable domain (rest looked up from reference TRBV5-8 and TRBJ2-7): EAGVTQSPTHLIKTRGQQATLRCSPISGHTSVYWYQQALGLGLQFLLWYDEGEERNRGNFPPRFSGRQFPNYSSELNVNALELEDSALYLCASSLIVPGSSYEQYFGPGTRLTVT.

This sequence joins TRBV6-1 and TRBJ2-7, with 9 bases lining up with TRBD1. This CDR3 is 14 amino acids long. Unmatched junction bases numbered 9, after V lost 8 bases and J lost 4 bases. In germline, CDR1 is MNHNS, CDR2 SASEGT. CDR3 nucleotide sequence: TGTGCCAGCGTTAGAGAGACAGGGGGATACGAGCAGTACTTC. As protein: CASVRETGGYEQYF.

CDR3 in amino acids: CASSESRVAGELFF. The CDR3, as DNA: TGTGCCAGCAGTGAATCGCGGGTCGCCGGGGAGCTGTTTTTT. This rearrangement joins TRBV25-1 to TRBJ2-2; D possibly corresponds to TRBD2 (5 bases). Deletions cut 1 base from V and 6 bases from J, with 9 bases between. This CDR3 has 14 residues. From germline, CDR1 is MGHDK and CDR2 SYGVNS.

The gene calls are TRBV6-1 and TRBJ1-1, with unresolved D. The CDR3 is made up of 13 amino acids. In germline, CDR1 is MNHNS, CDR2 SASEGT. Trimming removed 3 bases at V and 1 base at J, with 6 bases between. The CDR3 sequence: CASSDHKNTEAFF. CDR3 nucleotide sequence: TGTGCCAGCAGTGACCACAAGAACACTGAAGCTTTCTTT.

The rearrangement uses TRBV4-1 and TRBJ2-1; 13 bases line up with TRBD2. CDR1 and CDR2 (germline): MGHRA, YSYEKL. V lost 3 bases and J lost 1; bases outside the gene matches: 3. This CDR3 is 17 amino acids long. CDR3 nucleotides: TGCGCCAGCAGCCACCCGACTAGCGGGAGGTCCTACAATGAGCAGTTCTTC. Its protein is CASSHPTSGRSYNEQFF.

The chain combines TRBV30 with TRBJ1-2; D gene uncertain. Germline CDR1 and CDR2: GTSNPN and SVGIG (reference sequence). The CDR3 covers 13 residues. CDR3 nucleotides: TGTGCTACCTCTATGGGCGCGGACTATGGCTACACCTTC. Protein product: CATSMGADYGYTF.

V and J are TRBV7-9 and TRBJ2-7; maybe TRBD1 (6 bases). The germline CDR1 and CDR2 sequences are SEHNR and FQNEAQ (reference sequence). V lost 4 bases to trimming and J lost 3 bases, with 16 bases between them. The CDR3 extends over 15 amino acids. The CDR3 is CASSWTQGTGYEQYF. The DNA for the CDR3 is TGTGCCAGCAGCTGGACACAGGGTACGGGCTACGAGCAGTACTTC.

Turning to this clone: Other DNA sequences in this sample translate to the same CDR3. The genes are TRBV9 and TRBJ2-3; no reliable D call. The V end was cut by 0 bases, the J end by 2 bases, with 4 bases between. The germline gives CDR1 SGDLS, CDR2 YYNGEE. The CDR3 runs to 13 residues. The CDR3 DNA reads TGTGCCAGCAGCGTAGCGCTCACAGATACGCAGTATTTT. Protein sequence: CASSVALTDTQYF.

A few counts support this clone. The chain combines TRBV11-2 with TRBJ2-1; D is perhaps TRBD2 (6 bases). The CDR3 consists of 14 residues. The germline V gene has CDR1 SGHAT and CDR2 FQNNGV. Trimming left V 1 base short and J 6 bases short, with 10 bases between. CDR3 bases: TGTGCCAGCAGCTTAGCGGGAGTGTCCAATGAGCAGTTCTTC. Amino acid sequence: CASSLAGVSNEQFF.

The rearrangement links TRBV19 to TRBJ1-5, with D possibly matching TRBD1 (5 bases). The CDR3 length is 14 residues. Per germline, CDR1 LNHDA and CDR2 SQIVND (reference sequence). The V gene lost 4 bases and the J gene lost 4 bases, with 11 bases spanning the gap. The CDR3, as DNA: TGTGCCAGTAGTACCCAGGGCGTGAATCAGCCCCAGCATTTT. Encoded protein: CASSTQGVNQPQHF.